This T cell receptor beta chain was recovered during a study of blood T cell repertoires in COVID-19. Looked up from germline, CDR1 is SNHLY and CDR2 is FYNNEI. The CDR3 contains 16 residues. The V end lost 8 bases, the J end lost 0 bases, and 19 bases lay between the germline ends. Only one count was recorded for this clone. Clones were sequenced by immunoSEQ multiplex PCR, and TCRdb holds only the in-frame ones, with some missing. The sample yields over 85,000 clones, 80% to 90% seen once. Sequences were obtained from peripheral blood. The TCR originated in a human donor in a cohort sampled during active COVID-19. The chain combines TRBV2 with TRBJ1-2, with D perhaps matching TRBD1 (5 bases). CDR3 DNA: TGTGCCAGCGAAGGGGAGGGAACGGGCTCTAACTATGGCTACACCTTC. Protein product: CASEGEGTGSNYGYTF.